One and the same sample provided the 9 T cell receptor beta chains below, sequenced in a study of cytomegalovirus exposure and HLA in healthy donors. PCR used 60 Vbeta primers and 13 Jbeta primers. Sequencing used immunoSEQ multiplex PCR; TCRdb keeps in-frame clones, though not all of them. The sample carries approximately 100,000 clones, around 66% recorded once. Material: PBMCs. Source of these receptors: a woman between 45 and 60 years old in good health and CMV-seronegative.

This clone was detected only a few times. The rearrangement joins TRBV4-2 to TRBJ2-1; a possible D gene is TRBD2 (6 bases). V lost 4 bases to trimming and J lost 7 bases, with 11 bases between them. Germline V gene lookup returns CDR1 LGHNA and CDR2 YNFKEQ. The CDR3 contains 13 residues. CDR3 in amino acids: CASSRGRFNEQFF. In DNA form, the CDR3 reads TGTGCCAGCAGCCGGGGGAGGTTTAATGAGCAGTTCTTC.

V usage is TRBV10-2 and J usage is TRBJ1-4; 8 bases line up with TRBD1. After removal of 6 bases from V and 8 bases from J, the junction contained 11 bases not matched to a gene. CDR1 and CDR2 from the germline V gene are WSHSY and SAAADI. The CDR3 consists of 15 residues. CDR3 DNA sequence: TGCGCCAGCAGAGCAGGGACAGGAAAGGGAGAAAAACTGTTTTTT. Amino acid sequence: CASRAGTGKGEKLFF.

This clone turned up a few times. The chain links TRBV10-2 to TRBJ1-1; no clear D gene. This CDR3 has 14 residues. Germline V gives CDR1 WSHSY, CDR2 SAAADI. V was clipped by 1 base and J by 1 base, with 7 bases between them. The CDR3 region has the DNA TGCGCCAGCAGTGAGTGGGAGCCGAACACTGAAGCTTTCTTT. Protein: CASSEWEPNTEAFF.

Points on this clone: Other DNA sequences in this specimen translate into the identical CDR3. The V and J genes are TRBV29-1 and TRBJ2-7, with 9 bases fitting TRBD1. Germline CDR1 and CDR2: SQVTM and ANQGSEA. The CDR3 spans 13 residues. V lost 3 bases to trimming and J lost 2 bases; unmatched junction nucleotides: 2. CDR3 sequence: CSVEGQGTYEQYF. CDR3 coding DNA: TGCAGCGTTGAGGGACAGGGAACCTACGAGCAGTACTTC.

V is TRBV2 and J is TRBJ1-2; D unresolved. Germline V CDR1 and CDR2: SNHLY, FYNNEI. The CDR3 has 14 amino acids. Trimming stripped 8 bases from V and 1 base from J, with 14 bases between. The CDR3 sequence: CASVGLRGNYGYTF. The CDR3 DNA reads as TGTGCCAGCGTTGGGTTGCGAGGTAACTATGGCTACACCTTC. Drawing the rest from reference TRBV2 and TRBJ1-2, the complete variable domain is EPEVTQTPSHQVTQMGQEVILRCVPISNHLYFYWYRQILGQKVEFLVSFYNNEISEKSEIFDDQFSVERPDGSNFTLKIRSTKLEDSAMYFCASVGLRGNYGYTFGSGTRLTVV.

Points on this clone: At one of its ends the junction is not consistent with the germline gene, which may arise from a read error. The sample has other DNA sequences that encode this CDR3 too. The genes are TRBV5-1 and TRBJ2-7, with 9 bases aligning to TRBD2. Germline CDR1 and CDR2: SGHRS and YFSETQ. The CDR3 runs 15 residues. CDR3 sequence: CASSLEGLANYEQYF. In DNA form, the CDR3 reads TGCGCCAGCAGCCTCGAGGGACTAGCCAACTACGAGCAATACTTC.

This rearrangement joins TRBV6-5 to TRBJ2-7; D is unresolved. The V end was cut by 6 bases, the J end by 0 bases, with 12 bases between. The germline CDR1 and CDR2 sequences are MNHEY and SVGAGI. The CDR3 covers 14 residues. CDR3 DNA: TGTGCCAGCAGGGATACAGTGAGCTCCTACGAGCAGTACTTC. This translates into CASRDTVSSYEQYF.

The genes are TRBV28 and TRBJ2-3; 10 positions agree with TRBD2. There are 15 residues in the CDR3. Germline CDR1 and CDR2: MDHEN and SYDVKM. Germline trimming cut 4 bases from V and 3 bases from J; bases unmatched to any gene: 4. The chain's CDR3 is CASSSSGSGTDTQYF. The CDR3 DNA reads TGTGCCAGCAGTTCTAGCGGGAGTGGAACAGATACGCAGTATTTT.

Comments on this clone: The junction and the germline gene differ at one end; a read error may be behind it. The chain couples TRBV7-7 to TRBJ2-2; 8 bases align to TRBD2. CDR1 is SSHAT and CDR2 is FNYEAQ in the germline V gene (reference sequence). The CDR3 has 17 amino acids. The chain's CDR3 is CASSMWEAGENTGELFF. CDR3 DNA sequence: TGTGCTAGCAGCATGTGGGAAGCGGGGGAAAACACCGGGGAGCTGTTTTTT.